This T cell receptor beta chain was recorded in a study of T cell responses to AZD1222 COVID-19 vaccine. The V and J ends lost 1 base and 4 bases respectively, with 10 bases between them. CDR3 length equals 15 residues. Per the germline V gene, CDR1 is SGHAT and CDR2 is FQNNGV. Analysis merged second doses at about 4 or about 12 weeks. Clones were read by immunoSEQ multiplex PCR, and TCRdb kept only the in-frame ones, dropping some. The data contain fewer than 90,000 clones, 88% of them singletons. Turning to this clone: Antigen: not known.

The study's findings and limits: It was only after the peak T cell response that any repertoires were sampled.

The chain recombines TRBV11-2 with TRBJ1-4, with D perhaps TRBD1 (5 bases). The TCR comes from an adult who received the AZD1222 COVID-19 vaccine. Sample: peripheral blood, taken 28 days after the second AZD1222 dose. Here the CDR3 reads CASSLGTGFNEKLFF. The CDR3 nucleotides read TGTGCCAGCAGCTTAGGTACAGGTTTTAATGAAAAACTGTTTTTT.